The 30 T cell receptor beta chains in this list originate from one sample, sequenced in a study of T cell changes during pregnancy in multiple sclerosis (dated by TCRdb to the late 2010s). Receptor libraries were prepared by the immunoSEQ multiplex PCR assay. This is the immuneACCESS table as TCRdb keeps it, with only in-frame sequences that have V and J called. A part of the clones is gone; compared with another copy, unresolved V genes explain less than half, and the rest is unexplained. The sample data list fewer than 55,000 clones, and almost 95% of these were observed just once. In total, the top ten clones hold 1.3% of the sample. The sequencing input was peripheral blood. These receptors were taken from a female donor with multiple sclerosis, enrolled in a pregnancy study.

This CDR3 reads CASSLVRDQTQYF. As DNA, the CDR3 is TGCGCCAGCAGCTTGGTCCGGGATCAGACCCAGTACTTC. The chain uses TRBV5-1 and TRBJ2-5, with D perhaps matching TRBD2 (5 bases). Germline V gives CDR1 SGHRS, CDR2 YFSETQ. The CDR3 spans 13 residues. Trimming took off 0 bases at V and 6 bases at J, with 9 bases between the two ends.

The DNA for the CDR3 is TGTGCCAGCAGTTACGCGGACAGTCGGCGGTATGGCTACACCTTC. Encoded protein: CASSYADSRRYGYTF. V gene TRBV6-5 combines with J gene TRBJ1-2, with D possibly TRBD1 on 6 matching bases. Germline-derived CDR1 and CDR2 are MNHEY and SVGAGI. The V end lost 2 bases, the J end lost 5 bases, and 15 bases lay between the germline ends. The length of the CDR3 is 15 residues.

The CDR3, as DNA: TGTGCCAGCAGCGTTGACCTTCAGGATACGCAGTATTTT. Its protein product is CASSVDLQDTQYF. The chain combines TRBV9 with TRBJ2-3, with D unclear. Germline V gene data show CDR1 as SGDLS and CDR2 as YYNGEE. Trimming pared 2 bases from V and 6 bases from J, leaving 10 bases between. The CDR3 covers 13 residues.

This chain connects TRBV7-2 to TRBJ2-3; 7 bases are shared with TRBD1. Germline V gives CDR1 SGHTA, CDR2 FQGNSA. The CDR3 extends over 16 amino acids. V lost 5 bases to trimming and J lost 2 bases; unmatched junction nucleotides: 10. The CDR3 region is CASSRYPGQTTDTQYF. CDR3 sequence (DNA): TGTGCCAGCAGCCGCTACCCGGGACAGACCACAGATACGCAGTATTTT.

The sample holds one count of this clone. The chain carries TRBV18 and TRBJ2-7, with 7 bases that match TRBD2. In germline, CDR1 is KGHSH, CDR2 LQKENI. The CDR3 has 15 amino acids. V shed 2 bases and J 4 bases; nucleotides not matched to a gene: 8. The CDR3 spells CASSPAGGREYEQYF. In DNA form, the CDR3 reads TGTGCCAGCTCACCAGCCGGCGGGAGAGAGTACGAGCAGTACTTC.

The CDR3 is CASSQGQGPFIDEQYF. The CDR3 DNA reads as TGTGCCAGCAGCCAAGGACAGGGGCCTTTCATTGACGAGCAGTACTTC. The chain is built from TRBV11-2 and TRBJ2-7, with TRBD1 identical over 9 bases. V trimming: 5 bases; J trimming: 5 bases; junction bases outside the gene matches: 13. The CDR3 contains 16 residues. Germline values: CDR1 SGHAT, CDR2 FQNNGV.

The chain joins TRBV19 to TRBJ2-1; 7 nucleotides agree with TRBD2. The germline gives CDR1 LNHDA, CDR2 SQIVND (reference sequence). V was clipped by 2 bases and J by 1 base; unmatched bases: 5. The CDR3 runs 16 residues. The CDR3 DNA reads TGTGCCAGTAGTATAAACCTAGCGGTGTCCTACAATGAGCAGTTCTTC. This gives the protein CASSINLAVSYNEQFF.

The rearrangement uses TRBV6-1 and TRBJ2-2; 9 bases fit TRBD1. V shed 4 bases, J shed 7 bases, and the junction held 7 bases outside the gene matches. Looked up from germline, CDR1 is MNHNS and CDR2 is SASEGT. The CDR3 extends over 15 amino acids. CDR3 bases: TGTGCCAGCAGTGCCGGGACAGGGTTTTTCGGGGAGCTGTTTTTT. Translation: CASSAGTGFFGELFF.

The V call is TRBV6-6, the J call TRBJ2-2; D is perhaps TRBD1 or TRBD2 (5 bases each). The CDR3 sequence is 14 residues long. Germline values: CDR1 MNHNY, CDR2 SVGAGI (reference sequence). Trimming stripped 6 bases from V and 5 bases from J, with 13 bases between. The chain's CDR3 is CASSSGWGTGELFF. The CDR3 nucleotides read TGTGCCAGCAGCTCAGGCTGGGGGACCGGGGAGCTGTTTTTT.

V and J are TRBV30 and TRBJ1-1, with D hard to call. Germline values: CDR1 GTSNPN, CDR2 SVGIG (reference sequence). V was trimmed by 3 bases and J by 1 base, leaving 9 bases between them. The CDR3 contains 13 residues. The CDR3 sequence is CAWRWSGNTEAFF. The DNA for the CDR3 is TGTGCCTGGAGGTGGTCGGGGAACACTGAAGCTTTCTTT.

The chain links TRBV18 to TRBJ2-7; tentatively, D is TRBD1 (5 bases). The CDR3 has 14 residues. V dropped 5 bases and J dropped 6 bases, with 17 bases sitting between them. Germline assignment: CDR1 KGHSH and CDR2 LQKENI. CDR3 nucleotides: TGTGCCAGCTCAACCGTCCTACCTAGGGGCGAGCAGTACTTC. Protein product: CASSTVLPRGEQYF.

The chain joins TRBV6-4 to TRBJ1-5; no clear D. V was cut by 2 bases and J by 3 bases, with 5 bases left in between. This CDR3 contains 13 residues. Germline V gene lookup returns CDR1 MRHNA and CDR2 SNTAGT. The CDR3 spells CASSDGNNQPQHF. The DNA of the CDR3 is TGTGCCAGCAGTGACGGAAACAATCAGCCCCAGCATTTT.

By share, this clone counts as medium-sized. This chain joins TRBV29-1 and TRBJ2-5, with D possibly being TRBD2 (5 bases). Trimming stripped 5 bases from V and 3 bases from J, with 13 bases between. This CDR3 contains 13 residues. Looked up from germline, CDR1 is SQVTM and CDR2 is ANQGSEA. The CDR3 DNA reads TGCAGCGTTTCTGAAAGCGGCAAAGAGACCCAGTACTTC. Its translation is CSVSESGKETQYF. The variable domain in full, completed from reference TRBV29-1 and TRBJ2-5, reads SAVISQKPSRDICQRGTSLTIQCQVDSQVTMMFWYRQQPGQSLTLIATANQGSEATYESGFVIDKFPISRPNLTFSTLTVSNMSPEDSSIYLCSVSESGKETQYFGPGTRLLVL.

This rearrangement joins TRBV11-2 to TRBJ2-7; TRBD1 matches 10 bases. This CDR3 region has 14 residues. The germline CDR1 and CDR2 sequences are SGHAT and FQNNGV. V lost 5 bases, J lost 6 bases, and 7 bases stayed unmatched. The CDR3 sequence: CASSPRDRGREQYF. The CDR3 DNA reads TGTGCCAGCAGCCCCCGGGACAGGGGTCGCGAGCAGTACTTC.

This clone was recorded once. V is TRBV7-8 and J is TRBJ2-1; 11 bases are a match to TRBD2. J gave up 8 bases and V 3 bases, and 6 bases lay outside the gene matches. This CDR3 comprises 15 residues. CDR1 and CDR2 (germline): SGHVS, FQNEAQ. The DNA for the CDR3 is TGTGCCAGCAGCTTGGGTCTAGCGGGAGGAGATGAGCAGTTCTTC. It encodes CASSLGLAGGDEQFF. Variable domain in full (rest from reference TRBV7-8 and TRBJ2-1): GAGVSQSPRYKVAKRGQDVALRCDPISGHVSLFWYQQALGQGPEFLTYFQNEAQLDKSGLPSDRFFAERPEGSVSTLKIQRTQQEDSAVYLCASSLGLAGGDEQFFGPGTRLTVL.

The V call is TRBV28, the J call TRBJ2-7; no clear D gene. The germline V gene has CDR1 MDHEN and CDR2 SYDVKM. The CDR3 loop spans 14 amino acids. V was shortened by 3 bases and J by 0 bases, with 9 bases between the two germline ends. The CDR3 bases are TGTGCCAGCAGTTTCTGGGGAAGCTCCTACGAGCAGTACTTC. Its protein is CASSFWGSSYEQYF.

In DNA form, the CDR3 reads TGTGCCAGCAGTGGCAGGGGTGGGACCCAGTACTTC. The encoded protein is CASSGRGGTQYF. The chain joins TRBV6-5 to TRBJ2-5; a weak D match, TRBD1 (6 bases). The CDR3 has 12 amino acids. Germline V gene data show CDR1 as MNHEY and CDR2 as SVGAGI. V lost 5 bases and J lost 7, with 11 bases in between.

The sample holds one count of this clone. The V gene is TRBV5-1, the J gene TRBJ2-3; TRBD2 matches at 8 bases. This CDR3 comprises 14 residues. Germline CDR1 SGHRS, CDR2 YFSETQ. J gave up 4 bases and V 2 bases, and 3 bases lay outside the gene matches. As DNA, the CDR3 is TGCGCCAGCAGCTTAGCGGGAGAGCCAGATACGCAGTATTTT. This translates into CASSLAGEPDTQYF. The full variable domain, with the rest looked up from reference TRBV5-1 and TRBJ2-3, is KAGVTQTPRYLIKTRGQQVTLSCSPISGHRSVSWYQQTPGQGLQFLFEYFSETQRNKGNFPGRFSGRQFSNSRSEMNVSTLELGDSALYLCASSLAGEPDTQYFGPGTRLTVL.

This chain links TRBV29-1 with TRBJ2-5; no clear D gene. Trimming took 1 base from V and 2 from J, leaving 8 bases between them. Germline assignment: CDR1 SQVTM and CDR2 ANQGSEA. This CDR3 comprises 13 residues. In nucleotides, the CDR3 is TGCAGCGTTGAAGTAGGGTCTCAAGAGACCCAGTACTTC. As protein: CSVEVGSQETQYF.

The sample holds one count of this clone. The chain combines TRBV9 with TRBJ2-7; possibly TRBD2 for D (5 bases). V was shortened by 0 bases and J by 2 bases, with 15 bases between the two germline ends. The CDR3 contains 16 residues. Germline loops: CDR1 SGDLS, CDR2 YYNGEE. The CDR3: CASSVDPGYSTYEQYF. The CDR3 DNA sequence: TGTGCCAGCAGCGTAGATCCGGGATACTCCACCTACGAGCAGTACTTC.

V and J are TRBV5-1 and TRBJ2-7; D is perhaps TRBD1 or TRBD2 (5 bases each). The CDR3 totals 15 residues. Germline V gene lookup returns CDR1 SGHRS and CDR2 YFSETQ. V was shortened by 4 bases and J by 4 bases, with 18 bases between the two germline ends. The CDR3 sequence is CASSTGPETTYEQYF. In DNA form, the CDR3 reads TGCGCCAGCAGCACGGGACCAGAGACTACTTACGAGCAGTACTTC.

The rearrangement joins TRBV1 to TRBJ1-2. TRBV1 is deemed a pseudogene. The CDR3 has 16 residues. The CDR3 here is CTSSQDREDRPGGYTF. CDR3 nucleotides: TGCACCAGCAGCCAAGATCGGGAGGACAGACCGGGTGGCTACACCTTC.

The chain has TRBV5-1 and TRBJ2-2; tentatively, D is TRBD1 (5 bases). Germline V gene lookup returns CDR1 SGHRS and CDR2 YFSETQ. This CDR3 is built from 13 residues. With 4 bases removed from V and 6 bases from J, the gap between germline ends came to 10 bases. The CDR3 sequence is CASSPRAPGELFF. The CDR3 nucleotides read TGCGCCAGCAGCCCCAGGGCCCCCGGGGAGCTGTTTTTT.

The chain has TRBV5-1 and TRBJ1-3; D might be TRBD1 (5 bases). The V and J ends lost 0 bases and 4 bases respectively, with 11 bases between them. The CDR3 runs to 15 residues. Germline V gene sequence: CDR1 SGHRS, CDR2 YFSETQ. CDR3 nucleotides: TGCGCCAGCAGCTTGGGCCCGACAGAAGGAAACACCATATATTTT. As protein: CASSLGPTEGNTIYF.

The chain is built from TRBV4-1 and TRBJ2-1, with 8 nucleotides matching TRBD2. The germline V gene has CDR1 MGHRA and CDR2 YSYEKL. The CDR3 is 15 residues long. Trimming took 1 base from V and 5 from J; bases not matched to a gene: 4. The CDR3 nucleotides are TGCGCCAGCAGCCAAGCGACTAGCGCACACAATGAGCAGTTCTTC. This encodes CASSQATSAHNEQFF.

In this sample, this clone turned up once. The chain links TRBV5-1 to TRBJ2-6; 9 nucleotides align to TRBD2. J lost 0 bases, V lost 3 bases, and 4 bases had no gene match. Germline V gene data show CDR1 as SGHRS and CDR2 as YFSETQ. The CDR3 is 17 amino acids. The CDR3 DNA sequence: TGCGCCAGCAGCTCCCTAGCGGGGAACTCTGGGGCCAACGTCCTGACTTTC. This codes for CASSSLAGNSGANVLTF. Together with reference TRBV5-1 and TRBJ2-6, the CDR3 gives the full variable domain: KAGVTQTPRYLIKTRGQQVTLSCSPISGHRSVSWYQQTPGQGLQFLFEYFSETQRNKGNFPGRFSGRQFSNSRSEMNVSTLELGDSALYLCASSSLAGNSGANVLTFGAGSRLTVL.

This chain's CDR3 is CASSPPPSASTDTQYF. The CDR3 region has the DNA TGCGCCAGCAGCCCCCCCCCTAGCGCTAGCACAGATACGCAGTATTTT. The genes are TRBV4-1 and TRBJ2-3, with a possible D match to TRBD2 (6 bases). CDR1 MGHRA and CDR2 YSYEKL come from the germline V gene. This CDR3 spans 16 amino acids. V shed 4 bases and J shed 0 bases, with 14 bases lying between them.

This clone was picked up one time. As DNA, the CDR3 is TGTGCCAGCAGTCCATCCCAAGGGGGAGAGACCCAGTACTTC. This encodes CASSPSQGGETQYF. This rearrangement joins TRBV6-5 to TRBJ2-5, with D possibly matching TRBD1 (6 bases). Trimming shortened V by 5 bases and J by 4 bases, and 14 bases separated the two germline ends. This CDR3 contains 14 residues. Germline V gene lookup returns CDR1 MNHEY and CDR2 SVGAGI.

The J gene is TRBJ1-1, the V gene TRBV15; 8 positions agree with TRBD1. The V and J ends lost 3 bases and 4 bases, in that order; junction bases with no gene match: 7. Germline loops: CDR1 LNHNV, CDR2 YYDKDF (reference sequence). The CDR3 length is 15 residues. CDR3 sequence: CATSRDRAFGTEAFF. The CDR3, as DNA: TGTGCCACCAGCAGGGACAGGGCGTTTGGCACTGAAGCTTTCTTT.

This chain's CDR3 is CASSYSETGTDTQYF. CDR3 sequence (DNA): TGTGCCAGCAGTTACTCCGAGACAGGCACAGATACGCAGTATTTT. V and J are TRBV6-5 and TRBJ2-3; D possibly corresponds to TRBD1 (5 bases). Germline V lookup: CDR1 MNHEY, CDR2 SVGAGI. CDR3 size: 15 residues. V gave up 0 bases and J gave up 1 base, with 8 bases separating them.